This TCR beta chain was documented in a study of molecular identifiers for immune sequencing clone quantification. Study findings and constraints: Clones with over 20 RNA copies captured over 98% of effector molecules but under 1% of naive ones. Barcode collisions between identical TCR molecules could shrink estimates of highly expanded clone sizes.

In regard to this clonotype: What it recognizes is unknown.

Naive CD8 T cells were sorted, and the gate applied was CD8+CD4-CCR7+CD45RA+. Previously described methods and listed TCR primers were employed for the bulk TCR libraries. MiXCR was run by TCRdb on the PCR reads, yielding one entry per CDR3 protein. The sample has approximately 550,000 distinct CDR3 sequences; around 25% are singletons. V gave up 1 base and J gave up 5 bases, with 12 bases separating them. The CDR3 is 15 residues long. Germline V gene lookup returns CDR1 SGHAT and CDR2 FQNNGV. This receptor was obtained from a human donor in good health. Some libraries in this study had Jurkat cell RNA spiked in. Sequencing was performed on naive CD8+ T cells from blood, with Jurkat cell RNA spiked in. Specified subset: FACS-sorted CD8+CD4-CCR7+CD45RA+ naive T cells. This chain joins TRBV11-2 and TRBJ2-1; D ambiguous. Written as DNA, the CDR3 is TGTGCCAGCAGCTTAGGAAGATTTGGTAACAATGAGCAGTTCTTC. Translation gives CASSLGRFGNNEQFF.